This T cell receptor beta chain was retrieved from a study of blood T cell repertoires in COVID-19. Looking at the study overall: PBMCs, B-cell-depleted T cells, or T cells were the source of the cDNA or gDNA that made up the material.

Germline trimming cut 7 bases from V and 0 bases from J; bases unmatched to any gene: 8. Germline values: CDR1 LNHDA, CDR2 SQIVND (reference sequence). CDR3 length equals 16 residues. Some clones are missing from TCRdb's copy, which holds only in-frame ones; the method was immunoSEQ multiplex PCR. The sample records about 130,000 clones, roughly 91% being singletons. This rearrangement joins TRBV19 to TRBJ1-5, with 8 bases aligning to TRBD1. This clonotype was sampled from a man in his fifties or sixties with COVID-19, enrolled during active disease. The specimen was peripheral blood. CDR3 sequence (DNA): TGTGCCAGTACCCCGGACAGGGCCTATAGCAATCAGCCCCAGCATTTT. It codes for CASTPDRAYSNQPQHF.